The source of this T cell receptor beta chain is a study of blood T cell repertoires in COVID-19. Background on the study: Donors in the United States, Italy and Spain gave samples during acute or convalescent COVID-19.

Between the trimmed V and J ends, which lost 8 bases and 4 bases, there was a span of 8 bases. The CDR3 sequence is 11 residues long. Germline V gene sequence: CDR1 SNHLY, CDR2 FYNNEI. TCRdb's table, derived via immunoSEQ multiplex PCR, lists solely in-frame clones and lacks some. The data hold tens of thousands of clones, with just over 85% observed a single time. The sample holds one count of this clone. Sample: peripheral blood. The rearrangement uses TRBV2 and TRBJ1-1; D remains unclear. The sequence was obtained from a woman of 80 years or more in a cohort sampled during active or convalescent COVID-19. CDR3 in amino acids: CASSVITEAFF. DNA for the CDR3: TGTGCCAGCTCGGTCATCACTGAAGCTTTCTTT.